This T cell receptor beta chain was documented in a study of metastatic and nonmetastatic thyroid tumors. All patients were untreated before thyroid surgery. The CDR3 sequence is 17 residues long. Deletions cut 2 bases from V and 8 bases from J, with 23 bases between. CDR1 and CDR2 from the germline V gene are MDHEN and SYDVKM. Using MiXCR, TCRdb re-called clones from the PCR reads. This sample has approximately 35,000 clones, with 15% found just once. This clone was counted only a few times. Sample: blood. The TCR was taken from a male donor with papillary thyroid cancer or a benign thyroid nodule (not recorded which). Some clones in this sample may be carry-over from other donors' samples. V gene TRBV28 combines with J gene TRBJ2-3, with a tentative D call TRBD1 (6 bases). CDR3: CASSLTPERTDTVTQYF. In nucleotides, the CDR3 is TGTGCCAGCAGTTTAACCCCGGAGCGGACAGATACGGTTACGCAGTATTTT.